The 26 T cell receptor beta chains reported below all come from one sample, sequenced in a study of response to subunit inactivated influenza vaccine. TCRdb independently ran MiXCR on the RT-PCR reads; one entry per CDR3 protein. The sample lists roughly 650,000 distinct CDR3 sequences, about 15% occurring once. Source: PBMCs from blood, taken about 13 days after vaccination. The receptors come from a man between 50 and 59 years old who received an inactivated influenza vaccine.

This clonotype was seen a handful of times. The gene calls are TRBV7-2 and TRBJ2-5, with D perhaps matching TRBD2 (6 bases). The V gene's germline CDR1 is SGHTA and CDR2 FQGNSA. The CDR3 is 15 amino acids. V was pared by 2 bases and J by 5 bases, with 15 bases between. CDR3 nucleotide sequence: TGTGCCAGCAGCTTACCCTTAGCGGCCGCGGAGACCCAGTACTTC. It is translated as CASSLPLAAAETQYF.

This chain connects TRBV28 to TRBJ2-7; D is possibly TRBD1 or TRBD2 (7 bases each). CDR3 length: 16 amino acids. V was cut by 8 bases and J by 3 bases, with 23 bases left in between. Germline V gives CDR1 MDHEN, CDR2 SYDVKM. CDR3 loop: CASGSHDREGFYEQYF. The CDR3 DNA follows: TGTGCCAGCGGATCCCACGACAGGGAGGGTTTCTACGAGCAGTACTTC.

The chain combines TRBV10-3 with TRBJ2-1; TRBD2 matches 14 bases. CDR3 size: 14 residues. The V segment lost 6 bases and the J segment 9 bases; nucleotides outside the gene matches: 4. Germline values: CDR1 ENHRY, CDR2 SYGVKD. The CDR3 coding sequence is TGTGCCATCAGGGAGGGACTAGCGGGAGTTGAGCAGTTCTTC. This encodes CAIREGLAGVEQFF.

The chain employs TRBV2 and TRBJ1-5, with D perhaps matching TRBD1 (6 bases). The V and J ends lost 4 bases and 5 bases respectively, with 9 bases between them. CDR1 is SNHLY and CDR2 is FYNNEI in the germline V gene. The CDR3 is 13 amino acids. This CDR3 reads CASSADSYQPQHF. In nucleotides, the CDR3 is TGTGCCAGCAGTGCGGACAGTTATCAGCCCCAGCATTTT.

The chain recombines TRBV5-1 with TRBJ2-7, with a tentative D call TRBD1 (6 bases). The germline CDR1 and CDR2 sequences are SGHRS and YFSETQ. There are 15 residues in the CDR3. With 1 base removed from V and 4 bases from J, the gap between germline ends came to 15 bases. The CDR3 nucleotides are TGCGCCAGCAGCTTGATCAGGGGCGCTGGGTACGAGCAGTACTTC. This gives the protein CASSLIRGAGYEQYF.

V and J are TRBV4-3 and TRBJ2-3; D is unresolved. V lost 2 bases to trimming and J lost 5 bases, with 11 bases between them. CDR3 length: 14 amino acids. Looked up from germline, CDR1 is LGHNA and CDR2 is YSLEER. The CDR3 nucleotides read TGCGCCAGCAGCCAAAACTACGCAGGAGATACGCAGTATTTT. Residues: CASSQNYAGDTQYF.

V gene TRBV19 combines with J gene TRBJ2-5; D perhaps matches TRBD1 (5 bases). The germline V gene has CDR1 LNHDA and CDR2 SQIVND (reference sequence). The germline V and J ends were trimmed by 3 bases and 5 bases, with 16 bases remaining between them. The CDR3 is 15 residues long. The CDR3 DNA reads as TGTGCCAGTAGTATCCCCGGTAAGGGGCAGGAGACCCAGTACTTC. Translating it yields CASSIPGKGQETQYF.

The rearrangement joins TRBV12-3 or TRBV12-4 to TRBJ2-1; D perhaps matches TRBD1 (6 bases). Trimming took off 6 bases at V and 16 bases at J, with 25 bases between the two ends. The CDR3 extends over 14 amino acids. CDR3 region: CASSGTRALNGHFF. The CDR3 coding sequence is TGTGCCAGCAGCGGGACAAGGGCGTTAAATGGGCACTTCTTC.

This clonotype came up many times. CDR3 protein: CATSDPPGQGADEQFF. In nucleotides, the CDR3 is TGTGCCACCAGTGATCCACCGGGACAGGGGGCCGATGAGCAGTTCTTC. This chain uses TRBV24-1 with TRBJ2-1, with 12 bases that match TRBD1. The J segment lost 8 bases and the V segment lost 3 bases, leaving 7 bases of the junction unmatched. Germline V CDR1 and CDR2: KGHDR, SFDVKD. There are 16 residues in the CDR3.

The rearrangement joins TRBV7-9 to TRBJ2-1; D not resolved. Germline assignment: CDR1 SEHNR and CDR2 FQNEAQ (reference sequence). Trimming took 5 bases from V and 8 from J, leaving 13 bases between them. There are 13 residues in the CDR3. As DNA, the CDR3 is TGTGCCAGCAGCCTCCCCCCGTCGCATGAGCAGTTCTTC. Encoded protein: CASSLPPSHEQFF.

A word on this clonotype: Given a much more abundant clone one base away, this may be a read error. This sequence joins TRBV5-1 and TRBJ2-3; TRBD1 matches 8 bases. Germline CDR1 reads SGHRS; CDR2 reads YFSETQ. J gave up 14 bases and V 0 bases, and 14 bases lay outside the gene matches. The CDR3 consists of 15 residues. The CDR3 reads CASSLGGTGGKLRYF. In DNA, the CDR3 is TGCGCCAGCAGCTTGGGCGGGACAGGCGGGAAGTTACGGTATTTT. The full variable domain, rest sourced from reference TRBV5-1 and TRBJ2-3, is KAGVTQTPRYLIKTRGQQVTLSCSPISGHRSVSWYQQTPGQGLQFLFEYFSETQRNKGNFPGRFSGRQFSNSRSEMNVSTLELGDSALYLCASSLGGTGGKLRYFGPGTRLTVL.

This clonotype was observed a few times. The chain carries TRBV7-9 and TRBJ2-1, with 9 nucleotides matching TRBD2. Germline CDR1 and CDR2: SEHNR and FQNEAQ (reference sequence). The V gene end was trimmed by 7 bases and the J gene end by 3 bases; junction bases not matched to a gene: 7. The CDR3 extends over 15 amino acids. The CDR3 DNA follows: TGTGCCAGCACCAAGACTAGCGGACGCTACAATGAGCAGTTCTTC. It specifies CASTKTSGRYNEQFF. Full variable domain (outside the CDR3, taken from reference TRBV7-9 and TRBJ2-1): DTGVSQNPRHKITKRGQNVTFRCDPISEHNRLYWYRQTLGQGPEFLTYFQNEAQLEKSRLLSDRFSAERPKGSFSTLEIQRTEQGDSAMYLCASTKTSGRYNEQFFGPGTRLTVL.

This clonotype was found many times. V is TRBV12-3 or TRBV12-4 and J is TRBJ2-3; 9 bases align to TRBD2. CDR3 length: 14 residues. V gave up 8 bases and J gave up 1 base; unmatched junction bases: 4. CDR3 DNA: TGTGCCAGCTCGTCTAGCGGGGGCACAGATACGCAGTATTTT. Protein: CASSSSGGTDTQYF.

This clonotype was observed a few times. J is TRBJ2-1 and V is TRBV20-1; D tentatively fits TRBD1 or TRBD2 (6 bases each). Deletions cut 6 bases from V and 0 bases from J, with 15 bases between. This CDR3 spans 15 amino acids. CDR1 is DFQATT, CDR2 SNEGSKA, per germline (reference sequence). CDR3 amino acids: CSAQKGGSSYNEQFF. CDR3 DNA: TGCAGTGCACAAAAGGGGGGAAGCTCCTACAATGAGCAGTTCTTC.

This clonotype appeared a few times. A read error may account for a junction end that differs from germline. The chain combines TRBV5-1 with TRBJ2-5; possibly TRBD2 for D (6 bases). CDR3 length: 15 amino acids. Germline V gene lookup returns CDR1 SGHRS and CDR2 YFSETQ. CDR3 region: CASSLVGRREETQYF. Here the CDR3 DNA reads TGTGCCAGCAGCTTAGTTGGCCGGAGGGAAGAGACCCAGTACTTC.

This clonotype was recorded a few times. The chain carries TRBV29-1 and TRBJ2-1; 13 bases map to TRBD2. With 7 bases clipped from V and 8 bases from J, the junction kept 2 bases outside the gene matches. In germline, CDR1 is SQVTM, CDR2 ANQGSEA. This CDR3 is built from 12 residues. CDR3 DNA sequence: TGCAGCGGGACTAGCGGGGGCTATGAGCAGTTCTTC. It encodes CSGTSGGYEQFF.

The chain is built from TRBV20-1 and TRBJ2-7, with D tentatively TRBD2 (5 bases). CDR3 length equals 13 residues. V lost 0 bases, J lost 4 bases, and 10 bases lay in between. CDR1 and CDR2 from the germline V gene are DFQATT and SNEGSKA (reference sequence). The CDR3, as DNA: TGCAGTGCTAGAGAGGGAGCAGAATACGAGCAGTACTTC. Translating it yields CSAREGAEYEQYF.

This clonotype was picked up a small number of times. J is TRBJ2-3 and V is TRBV5-1; 10 bases are a match to TRBD2. This CDR3 has 18 amino acids. J was trimmed by 0 bases and V by 4 bases; bases with no gene match: 11. Germline CDR1 is SGHRS and CDR2 is YFSETQ. The CDR3 here is CASSVGLAPRTSTDTQYF. The CDR3 nucleotides read TGCGCCAGCAGCGTGGGACTAGCGCCCCGAACTAGCACAGATACGCAGTATTTT.

The rearrangement links TRBV2 to TRBJ1-2; no firm D call. The V end lost 7 bases, the J end lost 2 bases, and 11 bases lay between the germline ends. The CDR3 runs 13 residues. Germline lookup yields CDR1 SNHLY and CDR2 FYNNEI. CDR3 in DNA: TGTGCCAGCACCGCCGGGAAAAACTATGGCTACACCTTC. This encodes CASTAGKNYGYTF.

CDR3 coding DNA: TGTGCCAGCTCACCAGGACTAGCGGGAGTTGGACAGTTCTTC. Its protein product is CASSPGLAGVGQFF. This chain links TRBV18 with TRBJ2-1, with 13 bases matching TRBD2. This CDR3 region has 14 residues. V lost 2 bases to trimming and J lost 13 bases; unmatched junction nucleotides: 5. Germline V gene lookup returns CDR1 KGHSH and CDR2 LQKENI.

Here the CDR3 reads CASSLRGRFGTEAFF. CDR3 coding DNA: TGTGCCAGCAGTTTAAGAGGGAGGTTTGGCACTGAAGCTTTCTTT. This sequence joins TRBV28 and TRBJ1-1; D unclear. The V and J ends lost 2 bases and 4 bases respectively, with 14 bases between them. The CDR3 contains 15 residues. Germline V gives CDR1 MDHEN, CDR2 SYDVKM.

The J gene is TRBJ1-3, the V gene TRBV25-1, with TRBD1 identical over 7 bases. Germline CDR1 is MGHDK and CDR2 is SYGVNS. Trimming removed 2 bases from V and 2 bases from J; junction bases left unmatched: 3. The CDR3 has 15 residues. CDR3 residues: CASSEAQGAGNTIYF. The DNA for the CDR3 is TGTGCCAGCAGTGAAGCCCAGGGGGCTGGAAACACCATATATTTT.

The rearrangement uses TRBV7-2 and TRBJ2-2; D call uncertain. This CDR3 comprises 16 residues. CDR1 is SGHTA, CDR2 FQGNSA, per germline. V shed 1 base and J shed 1 base, with 10 bases lying between them. CDR3 amino acids: CASSLEGPGNTGELFF. The DNA of the CDR3 is TGTGCCAGCAGCTTAGAAGGGCCTGGGAACACCGGGGAGCTGTTTTTT.

On this clonotype: A junction boundary mismatches the germline segment, possibly from a read error. The rearrangement joins TRBV3-1 to TRBJ2-1, with D perhaps assigned TRBD1 or TRBD2 (5 bases each). The germline V gene has CDR1 LGHDT and CDR2 YNNKEL (reference sequence). The CDR3 runs 15 residues. The CDR3 DNA reads TGTGACAGCAGCCAAGATGGGACCCTGGGCAATGAGCAGTTCTTC. Protein sequence: CDSSQDGTLGNEQFF.

This clonotype occurred a few times. This chain links TRBV20-1 with TRBJ2-7, with 8 bases fitting TRBD1. V lost 4 bases and J lost 0; bases outside the gene matches: 8. Germline CDR1 DFQATT, CDR2 SNEGSKA (reference sequence). The CDR3 totals 15 residues. CDR3 in amino acids: CSATTGTGPSYEQYF. In DNA, the CDR3 is TGCAGTGCTACCACCGGGACAGGTCCCTCCTACGAGCAGTACTTC.

This clonotype has only a few counts. The J gene is TRBJ2-1, the V gene TRBV9, with TRBD2 identical over 8 bases. After removal of 0 bases from V and 6 bases from J, the junction contained 2 bases not matched to a gene. In germline, CDR1 is SGDLS, CDR2 YYNGEE. This CDR3 comprises 14 residues. CDR3: CASSVGGGSNEQFF. As DNA, the CDR3 is TGTGCCAGCAGCGTAGGCGGGGGGTCCAATGAGCAGTTCTTC.